The 18 T cell receptor beta chains below come from one sample, sequenced in a study of blood T cell repertoires in COVID-19. The protocol was immunoSEQ multiplex PCR, while the TCRdb copy is restricted to in-frame clones and leaves out a portion. The profile shows roughly 150,000 clones, approximately 83% of them singletons. The specimen was peripheral blood. Receptors originate from a woman of 80 years or more with acute or convalescent COVID-19.

Note on this clone: Just one base apart from a much larger clone, this may be a read error. V gene TRBV18 combines with J gene TRBJ2-2; the D gene is possibly TRBD2 (5 bases). The CDR3 consists of 16 residues. The V gene's germline CDR1 is KGHSH and CDR2 LQKENI. V was trimmed by 1 base and J by 7 bases, leaving 16 bases between them. The CDR3 region is CASSPLAIGEIGELFF. CDR3 bases: TGTGCCAGCTCACCACTGGCCATCGGGGAGATCGGGGAGCTGTTTTTT.

This clone occurred a few times. The gene calls are TRBV9 and TRBJ1-3; D possibly corresponds to TRBD1 (6 bases). V was trimmed by 4 bases and J by 2 bases, leaving 16 bases between them. CDR1 and CDR2 (germline): SGDLS, YYNGEE. CDR3 size: 16 residues. The CDR3: CASSPLLGGAGNTIYF. CDR3 bases: TGTGCCAGCAGCCCCCTCCTAGGGGGGGCTGGAAACACCATATATTTT.

The J gene is TRBJ2-2, the V gene TRBV5-1, with D maybe TRBD1 (6 bases). Trimming pared 0 bases from V and 7 bases from J, leaving 10 bases between. The germline V gene has CDR1 SGHRS and CDR2 YFSETQ. This CDR3 contains 14 residues. This chain's CDR3 is CASSLEWGLGELFF. The DNA for the CDR3 is TGCGCCAGCAGCTTGGAGTGGGGGCTCGGGGAGCTGTTTTTT.

The chain has TRBV12-3 or TRBV12-4 and TRBJ1-6; the D gene is possibly TRBD1 (5 bases). CDR3 length equals 13 residues. Deletions cut 4 bases from V and 7 bases from J, with 8 bases between. The CDR3 loop reads CASSWGVNSPLHF. CDR3 coding DNA: TGTGCCAGCAGTTGGGGGGTAAATTCACCCCTCCACTTT.

The chain employs TRBV19 and TRBJ1-2, with 8 positions matching TRBD1. The CDR3 is made up of 12 amino acids. V was clipped by 4 bases and J by 10 bases; unmatched bases: 5. Looked up from germline, CDR1 is LNHDA and CDR2 is SQIVND (reference sequence). The CDR3 loop is CASSTGGAAYTF. CDR3 nucleotide sequence: TGTGCCAGTAGTACAGGGGGCGCGGCCTACACCTTC.

There are a few counts of this clone. The V call is TRBV27, the J call TRBJ1-6, with TRBD1 as a possible D gene (5 bases). Trimming stripped 5 bases from V and 6 bases from J, with 14 bases between. CDR1 is MNHEY and CDR2 is SMNVEV in the germline V gene (reference sequence). The CDR3 totals 15 residues. The CDR3: CASSSSGRFNSPLHF. CDR3 sequence (DNA): TGTGCCAGCAGTAGTTCAGGGCGGTTTAATTCACCCCTCCACTTT.

The V and J genes are TRBV7-7 and TRBJ2-2, with D possibly being TRBD2 (6 bases). Deletions cut 0 bases from V and 4 bases from J, with 9 bases between. The CDR3 runs 15 residues. Per germline, CDR1 SSHAT and CDR2 FNYEAQ (reference sequence). The CDR3 sequence: CASSLAVEGTGELFF. As DNA, the CDR3 is TGTGCCAGCAGCTTAGCGGTGGAGGGCACCGGGGAGCTGTTTTTT.

The chain has TRBV2 and TRBJ1-5, with 8 bases lining up with TRBD1. The CDR3 runs 17 residues. After removal of 2 bases from V and 6 bases from J, the junction contained 12 bases not matched to a gene. Germline CDR1 is SNHLY and CDR2 is FYNNEI. DNA for the CDR3: TGTGCCAGCAGTGAACAAGGGGCAGGGGGCGAGATTCAGCCCCAGCATTTT. Its protein is CASSEQGAGGEIQPQHF.

The rearrangement uses TRBV27 and TRBJ1-6; maybe TRBD1 (6 bases). There are 13 residues in the CDR3. V gave up 4 bases and J gave up 9 bases, with 10 bases separating them. Germline CDR1 and CDR2: MNHEY and SMNVEV (reference sequence). The CDR3 DNA sequence: TGTGCCAGCAGTTCGCAGGGGAGTTCACCCCTCCACTTT. Protein: CASSSQGSSPLHF.

The rearrangement joins TRBV28 to TRBJ2-1; 10 bases align to TRBD1. Germline loops: CDR1 MDHEN, CDR2 SYDVKM. This CDR3 has 14 amino acids. V gave up 5 bases and J gave up 10 bases; unmatched junction bases: 8. Here the CDR3 reads CASSPPGQGHEQFF. The CDR3 nucleotides read TGTGCCAGCAGTCCTCCGGGACAGGGGCACGAGCAGTTCTTC.

This clone was found a few times. J is TRBJ2-7 and V is TRBV3-1 (or the pseudogene TRBV3-2), with D maybe TRBD1 (6 bases). Trimming left V 10 bases short and J 2 bases short, with 21 bases between. CDR3 length equals 15 residues. CDR1 is LGHDT and CDR2 is YNNKEL in the germline V gene (reference sequence). The CDR3 DNA sequence: TGTGCCACCTCTCCACGGGTAGGGACACCCTACGAGCAGTACTTC. Its protein product is CATSPRVGTPYEQYF.

In its sample, this clone was seen once. The V and J genes are TRBV28 and TRBJ1-6, with D maybe TRBD1 (6 bases). CDR1 MDHEN and CDR2 SYDVKM come from the germline V gene. The CDR3 totals 15 residues. Trimming cost V 9 bases and J 6 bases, with 18 bases left between them. This chain's CDR3 is CASRASTGSNSPLHF. DNA of the CDR3: TGTGCCAGTCGGGCTTCCACAGGGAGTAATTCACCCCTCCACTTT. Using reference TRBV28 and TRBJ1-6 for the parts outside the CDR3, the full variable domain is DVKVTQSSRYLVKRTGEKVFLECVQDMDHENMFWYRQDPGLGLRLIYFSYDVKMKEKGDIPEGYSVSREKKERFSLILESASTNQTSMYLCASRASTGSNSPLHFGNGTRLTVT.

The rearrangement links TRBV9 to TRBJ1-1, with a possible D match to TRBD1 (5 bases). V was shortened by 4 bases and J by 7 bases, with 11 bases between the two germline ends. There are 12 residues in the CDR3. The germline V gene encodes CDR1 SGDLS and CDR2 YYNGEE. CDR3 DNA: TGTGCCAGCAGCCGCCTCGACAGTGAAGCTTTCTTT. Its protein product is CASSRLDSEAFF.

V is TRBV6-1 and J is TRBJ2-7; 7 nucleotides align to TRBD1. V lost 1 base to trimming and J lost 4 bases; unmatched junction nucleotides: 4. Germline CDR1 is MNHNS and CDR2 is SASEGT. The CDR3 covers 14 residues. The CDR3 region is CASSEGTGRYEQYF. As DNA, the CDR3 is TGTGCCAGCAGTGAAGGGACAGGTCGATACGAGCAGTACTTC.

This clone was counted many times. The chain recombines TRBV7-2 with TRBJ2-5; TRBD2 agrees at 8 bases. Germline assignment: CDR1 SGHTA and CDR2 FQGNSA. V trimming: 5 bases; J trimming: 7 bases; junction bases outside the gene matches: 21. CDR3 length: 18 amino acids. The DNA for the CDR3 is TGTGCCAGCAGCCCCCCGGGGAGATTTCGGGAGGGCTCTAGGACCCAGTACTTC. Translation: CASSPPGRFREGSRTQYF.

This clone was picked up one time. The V and J genes are TRBV18 and TRBJ2-1; 8 positions match TRBD1. The CDR3 extends over 19 amino acids. V lost 1 base to trimming and J lost 9 bases; unmatched junction nucleotides: 20. Per the germline V gene, CDR1 is KGHSH and CDR2 is LQKENI. As DNA, the CDR3 is TGTGCCAGCTCACCACTCCGAGACAGGGGATTTTCGGATGGTAGTGAGCAGTTCTTC. Protein: CASSPLRDRGFSDGSEQFF.

The genes are TRBV6-5 and TRBJ1-2; D not certain. Per the germline V gene, CDR1 is MNHEY and CDR2 is SVGAGI. The length of the CDR3 is 13 residues. The germline V and J ends were trimmed by 2 bases and 3 bases, with 7 bases remaining between them. The CDR3 DNA sequence: TGTGCCAGCAGTTACCGAGACTACTATGGCTACACCTTC. Its translation: CASSYRDYYGYTF.

The rearrangement uses TRBV2 and TRBJ2-1; 7 nucleotides match TRBD2. With V trimmed by 3 bases and J by 1 base, 6 bases remained unmatched. Germline V CDR1 and CDR2: SNHLY, FYNNEI. The CDR3 contains 16 residues. The CDR3 loop reads CASSDPGGDSYNEQFF. The CDR3, as DNA: TGTGCCAGCAGTGATCCGGGGGGTGATTCCTACAATGAGCAGTTCTTC.